The sequence of this T cell receptor beta chain was determined in a study of T cells expressing NK-cell markers. Study at large: All TCR beta repertoires analysed originated from sorted CD3+CD56+NKG2C+, CD3+CD56+NKG2C- and CD3+CD56-NKG2C+ T cells. Among eight sequenced donors, seven carried HCMV seropositivity while one was seronegative.

Study-level points and caveats: Also leading the CD3+CD56-NKG2C+ fraction in a few donors were these clonotypes.

Remarks on this clonotype: Its antigen is still unknown.

Germline assignment: CDR1 SGHTA and CDR2 FQGNSA. CDR3 length equals 13 residues. TCR beta cDNA was generated via 5'RACE template switching incorporating UMIs. With the 5' RACE reads reprocessed, TCRdb shows one record per CDR3 protein and no DNA. This sample's table has 350,000 to 450,000 distinct CDR3 sequences. The genes are TRBV7-2 and TRBJ2-7. This clonotype was obtained from a man aged 18 to 70 in good health. Sequencing was done on a sample of blood T cells: a sorted CD56 or NKG2C T cell subset, CD4+ or CD8+ T cells, or bulk PBMC T cells (not recorded which). The CDR3 is CASSFYRTYEQYF.